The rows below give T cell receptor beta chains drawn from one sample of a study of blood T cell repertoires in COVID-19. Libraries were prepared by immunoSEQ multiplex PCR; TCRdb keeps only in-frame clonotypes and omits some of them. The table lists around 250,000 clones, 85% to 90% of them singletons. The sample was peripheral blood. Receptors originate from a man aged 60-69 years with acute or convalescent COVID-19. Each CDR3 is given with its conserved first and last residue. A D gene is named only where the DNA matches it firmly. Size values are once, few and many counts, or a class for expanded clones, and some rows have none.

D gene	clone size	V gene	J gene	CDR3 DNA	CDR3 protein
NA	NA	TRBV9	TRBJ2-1	TGTGCCAGCAGCGTAGGGAGTACCTACAATGAGCAGTTCTTC	CASSVGSTYNEQFF
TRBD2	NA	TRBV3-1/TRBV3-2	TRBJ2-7	TGTGCCAGCAGCCAAGAGGAGAGGTTTGGGCGGGAGATGAGTAATTACGAGCAGTACTTC	CASSQEERFGREMSNYEQYF
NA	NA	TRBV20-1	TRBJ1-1	TGCAGCCCGTTTAGGGGCACTGAAGCTTTCTTT	CSPFRGTEAFF
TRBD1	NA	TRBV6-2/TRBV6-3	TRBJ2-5	TGTGCCAGCAGTCAGGGACAGGGACGGCAAGAGACCCAGTACTTC	CASSQGQGRQETQYF
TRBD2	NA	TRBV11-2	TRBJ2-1	TGTGCCAGCAGCCGGGGCGGGAGGCCCAACTACAATGAGCAGTTCTTC	CASSRGGRPNYNEQFF
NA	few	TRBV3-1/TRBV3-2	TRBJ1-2	TGTGCCAGCAGCCCGGGGGGGAAAGGCTACACCTTC	CASSPGGKGYTF
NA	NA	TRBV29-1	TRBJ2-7	TGCAGCGTGAGGGTAGGCGAGCAGTACTTC	CSVRVGEQYF
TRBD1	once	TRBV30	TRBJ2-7	TGTGCCTGGAGTGTCCTCGGGACAGGGTGGAAGACCGAGCAGTACTTC	CAWSVLGTGWKTEQYF
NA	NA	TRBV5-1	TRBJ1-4	TGCGCCAGCAGCTTGGGTCAGGGGCCTAATGAAAAACTGTTTTTT	CASSLGQGPNEKLFF
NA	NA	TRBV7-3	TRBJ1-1	TGTGCCAGCAGCTACGGGAGGGCCACTGAAGCTTTCTTT	CASSYGRATEAFF
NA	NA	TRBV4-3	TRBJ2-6	TGCGCCAGCAGCCAAGATAGAACTAACTCTGGGGCCAACGTCCTGACTTTC	CASSQDRTNSGANVLTF
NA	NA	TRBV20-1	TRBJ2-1	TGCAGTGCTAGACGCGAGAGTGAGCAGTTCTTC	CSARRESEQFF
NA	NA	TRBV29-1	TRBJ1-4	TGCAGCGGTACAGAAAATGAAAAACTGTTTTTT	CSGTENEKLFF
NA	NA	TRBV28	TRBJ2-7	TGTGCCAGCAGTTTGGGGGGGCGGCCCTACGAGCAGTACTTC	CASSLGGRPYEQYF
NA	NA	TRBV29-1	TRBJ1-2	TGCAGCGATGCTCCAGGGGCCGGTAACTATGGCTACACCTTC	CSDAPGAGNYGYTF
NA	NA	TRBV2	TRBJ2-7	TGTGCCAGCAGTGATATGATAGGACAGAATTTACGGCAGTACTTC	CASSDMIGQNLRQYF
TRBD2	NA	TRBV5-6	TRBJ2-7	TGTGCCAGCAGCTGGGCTAGCGGGATCTCCTACGAGCAGTACTTC	CASSWASGISYEQYF
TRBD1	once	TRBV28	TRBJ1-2	TGTGCCAGCAGATGGGGACAGGGACCCTATGGCTACACCTTC	CASRWGQGPYGYTF
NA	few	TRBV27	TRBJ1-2	TGTGCCAGCAGTTTACAAGGCAGCGCGTATGGCTACACCTTC	CASSLQGSAYGYTF
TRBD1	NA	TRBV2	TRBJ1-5	TGTGCCAGCAGCATCCTTGGGACAGGGCTAGGCAATCAGCCCCAGCATTTT	CASSILGTGLGNQPQHF
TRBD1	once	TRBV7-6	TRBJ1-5	TGTGCCAGCAGCCCCGAGAGGGGGCGCAATCAGCCCCAGCATTTT	CASSPERGRNQPQHF
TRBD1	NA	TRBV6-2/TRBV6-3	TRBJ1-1	TGTGCCAGCAGTCCCTACGGGGACAGGGGGGTAACTTTCTTT	CASSPYGDRGVTFF
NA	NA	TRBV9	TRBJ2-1	TGTGCCAGCAGCGTCATTAGCGGCTCCTACAATGAGCAGTTCTTC	CASSVISGSYNEQFF
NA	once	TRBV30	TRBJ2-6	TGTGCCTGGAGTGTATTGCCCGGTGGGGCCAACGTCCTGACTTTC	CAWSVLPGGANVLTF
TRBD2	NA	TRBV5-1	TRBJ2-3	TGCGCCAGCTCAGGACTAGCGGGGAGCACAGATACGCAGTATTTT	CASSGLAGSTDTQYF
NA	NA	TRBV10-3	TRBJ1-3	TGTGCCATCAGTGTGGAGGGGACCGTCTCTGGAAACACCATATATTTT	CAISVEGTVSGNTIYF
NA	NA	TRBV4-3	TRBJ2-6	TGCGCCAGCAGCCAAGATTGGGGAGAGTGGGGGGCCAACGTCCTGACTTTC	CASSQDWGEWGANVLTF
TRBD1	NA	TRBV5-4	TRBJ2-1	TGTGCCAGCAGCCCGGCGGACAGGGGGATCTACAATGAGCAGTTCTTC	CASSPADRGIYNEQFF
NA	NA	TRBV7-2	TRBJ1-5	TGTGCCAGCAGCTTGTTCCAGAATCAGCCCCAGCATTTT	CASSLFQNQPQHF
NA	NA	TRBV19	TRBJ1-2	TGTGCCAGCACCCCCCTCGGGGGGAGTGGCTACACCTTC	CASTPLGGSGYTF
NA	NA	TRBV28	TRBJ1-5	TGTGCCACAACAACACAGAGGGTTAATCAGCCCCAGCATTTT	CATTTQRVNQPQHF
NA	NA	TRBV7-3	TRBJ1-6	TGTGCCAGCAGCCCGACGGCAGGGATCGGTTCACCCCTCCACTTT	CASSPTAGIGSPLHF
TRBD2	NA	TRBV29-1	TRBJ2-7	TGCAGCGTTGTCGGACTAGCGTCTACCTACGAGCAGTACTTC	CSVVGLASTYEQYF
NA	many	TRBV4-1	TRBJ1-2	TGCGCCAGCAGCCGCGGAGGGATCTATGGCTACACCTTC	CASSRGGIYGYTF
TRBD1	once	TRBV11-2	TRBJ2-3	TGTGCCAGCAGCTCCGGACAGGGGGCGGCCGATACGCAGTATTTT	CASSSGQGAADTQYF
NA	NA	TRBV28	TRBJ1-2	TGTGCCAGCAGTTTAAGGCCGCGGACACTACTCGGCGGCTACACCTTC	CASSLRPRTLLGGYTF
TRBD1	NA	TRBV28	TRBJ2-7	TGTGCCAGCAGTCCCCCCGGGACAGGCAAGTTTGAGCAGTACTTC	CASSPPGTGKFEQYF
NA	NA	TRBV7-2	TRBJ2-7	TGTGCCAGCATCTCTCGAGGTCGTGGGGGGGGAGGACAGGGTTACGAGCAGTACTTC	CASISRGRGGGGQGYEQYF
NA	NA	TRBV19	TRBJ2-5	TGTGCCAGTAGTGGCCGGGACTTATGGGCAGAGGTCCAGTACTTC	CASSGRDLWAEVQYF
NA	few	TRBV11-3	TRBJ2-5	TGTGCCAGCAGCCCCCGGGAGTTCCAAGAGACCCAGTACTTC	CASSPREFQETQYF